The clone carrying this T cell receptor (beta chain) was detected many times. As yet, its antigen is unknown. The data were obtained in a study of blood T cells in healthy people across ages. The CDR3 has 14 residues. Per the germline V gene, CDR1 is ENHRY and CDR2 is SYGVKD. V lost 5 bases, J lost 2 bases, and 4 bases stayed unmatched. Using a J-beta primer mix together with a sample-barcoded 5' primer, a second PCR was run for roughly 6 to 12 cycles. In TCRdb, the 5' RACE reads were re-called with MiXCR into one record per CDR3 protein. The profile shows 750,000 to 1,000,000 distinct CDR3 sequences, about 27% of them singletons. Study-wide findings and caveats: With donor CMV status unknown, expanded clonotype changes were possibly confounded.

Another study also made use of these data, one on T cells of mothers and their children. That source adds: Compared with unrelated pairs, related mother-child pairs had slightly higher, non-significant overlap.

The receptor was derived from a woman aged 35 to 49 in good health. The chain employs TRBV10-3 and TRBJ2-7, with 9 bases fitting TRBD1. Input material: blood. Written as DNA, the CDR3 is TGTGCCATCAGTACCGGGACAGGGCCCTACGAGCAGTACTTC. It codes for CAISTGTGPYEQYF.